What follows are 8 T cell receptor beta chains derived from one specimen sequenced in a study of T cell responses to AZD1222 COVID-19 vaccine (dated by TCRdb to the early 2020s). Explained via the paper, the time point label denotes: baseline before first vaccination. Library method: the immunoSEQ multiplex PCR assay. The clones in this table, taken by TCRdb from immuneACCESS, are in-frame only. Not every clone is retained; where verified, under half of the shortfall comes from an unresolved V gene, and the cause of the rest is unknown. This sample lists 150,000 to 200,000 clones; roughly 92% were detected once. The top ten clonotypes cover about 2.5% of the sample. The material was peripheral blood, obtained on day 0 of AZD1222 vaccination. These receptors were taken from an adult in good health.

The V and J genes are TRBV27 and TRBJ2-7; 14 positions agree with TRBD2. Germline V gene sequence: CDR1 MNHEY, CDR2 SMNVEV (reference sequence). With V trimmed by 4 bases and J by 1 base, 12 bases remained unmatched. This CDR3 is 19 amino acids long. The CDR3 sequence: CASSSPQTSGGAFSYEQYF. Written as DNA, the CDR3 is TGTGCCAGCAGTTCCCCGCAGACTAGCGGGGGGGCGTTTTCCTACGAGCAGTACTTC.

The chain combines TRBV3-1 (or the pseudogene TRBV3-2) with TRBJ1-2; D might be TRBD1 (6 bases). The V gene lost 3 bases and the J gene lost 4 bases, with 15 bases spanning the gap. The length of the CDR3 is 15 residues. Germline V gene data show CDR1 as LGHDT and CDR2 as YNNKEL (reference sequence). The CDR3 DNA sequence: TGTGCCAGCAGCCAGGAACAGGGTCTGGGCTATGGCTACACCTTC. This gives the protein CASSQEQGLGYGYTF.

The chain combines TRBV30 with TRBJ1-2; no clear D. The germline V gene has CDR1 GTSNPN and CDR2 SVGIG (reference sequence). Trimming took 8 bases from V and 4 from J, leaving 11 bases between them. The CDR3 is 11 residues long. The chain's CDR3 is CARGLSYGYTF. DNA of the CDR3: TGTGCCCGAGGCCTTAGCTATGGCTACACCTTC.

V usage is TRBV28 and J usage is TRBJ1-5; possibly TRBD1 for D (5 bases). The CDR3 loop spans 18 amino acids. CDR1 MDHEN and CDR2 SYDVKM come from the germline V gene. Trimming removed 2 bases at V and 0 bases at J, with 17 bases between. DNA for the CDR3: TGTGCCAGCAGTTTAGGGGCTGAAATTTGGTATAGCAATCAGCCCCAGCATTTT. This translates into CASSLGAEIWYSNQPQHF.

The chain uses TRBV7-2 and TRBJ2-3, with 12 bases that match TRBD1. Germline trimming cut 5 bases from V and 2 bases from J; bases unmatched to any gene: 5. CDR1 and CDR2 (germline): SGHTA, FQGNSA. This CDR3 contains 16 residues. In DNA, the CDR3 is TGTGCCAGCAGCCCCGGGACAGGGGGCTTCACAGATACGCAGTATTTT. Translating gives CASSPGTGGFTDTQYF. Combining the CDR3 with reference TRBV7-2 and TRBJ2-3 gives the whole variable domain GAGVSQSPSNKVTEKGKDVELRCDPISGHTALYWYRQSLGQGLEFLIYFQGNSAPDKSGLPSDRFSAERTGGSVSTLTIQRTQQEDSAVYLCASSPGTGGFTDTQYFGPGTRLTVL.

The chain is built from TRBV28 and TRBJ1-1; possible D gene TRBD1, 6 bases. The CDR3 loop spans 14 amino acids. The V end was cut by 4 bases, the J end by 10 bases, with 19 bases between. Germline-derived CDR1 and CDR2 are MDHEN and SYDVKM. The CDR3 nucleotides are TGTGCCAGCAGTTCCAGTGGGGGGGCGCGGGTAGCTTTCTTT. Translated: CASSSSGGARVAFF.

The chain uses TRBV2 and TRBJ1-1; the match to TRBD1 covers 8 bases. CDR3 size: 15 residues. The germline V gene has CDR1 SNHLY and CDR2 FYNNEI. The V and J ends lost 6 bases and 3 bases, in that order; junction bases with no gene match: 9. This chain's CDR3 is CASRIPSTGDTEAFF. CDR3 coding DNA: TGTGCCAGCAGGATCCCTTCGACAGGGGACACTGAAGCTTTCTTT.

J is TRBJ2-5 and V is TRBV9, with D possibly TRBD2 on 5 matching bases. The V end lost 0 bases, the J end lost 5 bases, and 14 bases lay between the germline ends. Germline assignment: CDR1 SGDLS and CDR2 YYNGEE. This CDR3 comprises 15 residues. CDR3 bases: TGTGCCAGCAGCGTAGCCCCCGGGATTAGGGAGACCCAGTACTTC. It yields the protein CASSVAPGIRETQYF. Looking up the rest from reference TRBV9 and TRBJ2-5 gives the full variable domain: DSGVTQTPKHLITATGQRVTLRCSPRSGDLSVYWYQQSLDQGLQFLIQYYNGEERAKGNILERFSAQQFPDLHSELNLSSLELGDSALYFCASSVAPGIRETQYFGPGTRLLVL.